This entry concerns a single T cell receptor beta chain. Its target is not known. This CDR3 is also generated by other DNA sequences in the sample. Second-dose recipients at about 4 or about 12 weeks were treated as one pooled group. Germline CDR1 reads KGHSH; CDR2 reads LQKENI. The CDR3 has 14 amino acids. Trimming took off 0 bases at V and 7 bases at J, with 9 bases between the two ends. This entry belongs to a study of T cell responses to AZD1222 COVID-19 vaccine. Some clones are missing from TCRdb's copy, which holds only in-frame ones; the method was immunoSEQ multiplex PCR. The data hold about 84,000 clones, with around 88% observed a single time. Study-wide results and limits: Spike-specific TCR breadth rose after two AZD1222 doses, and depth rose as well. The study identified only five to seven AZD1222 recipients as seropositive at baseline.

V gene TRBV18 combines with J gene TRBJ1-4; a possible D gene is TRBD1 (5 bases). This TCR came from an adult who received the AZD1222 COVID-19 vaccine. The specimen comprised peripheral blood, sampled 28 days after the second AZD1222 dose. As DNA, the CDR3 is TGTGCCAGCTCACCACCGGGGGACGCTGAAAAACTGTTTTTT. Encoded protein: CASSPPGDAEKLFF.